This note documents a single TCR beta chain sequence. The data stem from a study of blood T cell repertoires in COVID-19. Whole-study context: T cells, B-cell-depleted T cells, or PBMCs provided the cDNA or gDNA that served as material.

Assay: immunoSEQ multiplex PCR; the TCRdb copy retains only in-frame clones and omits some. The repertoire holds fewer than 250,000 clones, with approximately 88% as singletons. Germline V gene sequence: CDR1 KGHDR, CDR2 SFDVKD. J was trimmed by 5 bases and V by 7 bases; bases with no gene match: 9. The CDR3 runs to 15 residues. Sequenced: PBMCs or T cells enriched from blood (not recorded which). The sequence was obtained from a woman aged 25 to 45 with acute COVID-19. This chain links TRBV24-1 with TRBJ2-1; 8 bases are a match to TRBD1. The CDR3 bases are TGTGCCACCAGCGACCCGGGACAGGCCCACAATGAGCAGTTCTTC. It specifies CATSDPGQAHNEQFF.